What follows are 5 T cell receptor beta chains derived from one specimen sequenced in a study of blood T cells in healthy people across ages. Together with a sample-barcoded 5' primer, a J-beta primer mix was included in a second PCR lasting about 7 to 12 cycles. TCRdb re-called the 5' RACE reads through MiXCR, storing one row per CDR3 protein. Of hundreds of thousands of distinct CDR3 sequences listed, over 45% are singletons. The specimen sequenced was blood. The source is a woman aged 60-70 years in good health.

There are a few counts of this clonotype. The chain couples TRBV7-9 to TRBJ2-1; TRBD1 agrees at 7 bases. This CDR3 is built from 15 residues. Germline V lookup: CDR1 SEHNR, CDR2 FQNEAQ (reference sequence). V was clipped by 5 bases and J by 6 bases; unmatched bases: 10. As DNA, the CDR3 is TGTGCCAGCAGCCGAGGACAGGTCGTACCCAATGAGCAGTTCTTC. Protein sequence: CASSRGQVVPNEQFF.

A note on this clonotype: The junction differs from germline at one of its ends, possibly a read error. V and J are TRBV4-3 and TRBJ2-4; 10 positions agree with TRBD2. The J call is in doubt because the DNA end fits TRBJ2-7 better. CDR1 is LGHNA, CDR2 YSLEER, per germline. The CDR3 length is 19 residues. CDR3 coding DNA: TGCTCCAGCAGCCAAGATGCCCGCTCACTAGCGGGACCCCCCTACGAGCAGTACTTC. Translated, it gives CSSSQDARSLAGPPYEQYF.

This sequence joins TRBV14 and TRBJ2-3; D gene ambiguous. Germline V gene data show CDR1 as SGHDN and CDR2 as FVKESK. The CDR3 spans 16 residues. Trimming shortened V by 1 base and J by 2 bases, and 13 bases separated the two germline ends. CDR3 in amino acids: CASSQGVTLNTDTQYF. The CDR3 DNA is TGTGCCAGCAGCCAAGGTGTGACTCTCAACACAGATACGCAGTATTTT.

The rearrangement uses TRBV12-3 or TRBV12-4 and TRBJ2-3, with TRBD1 as a possible D gene (6 bases). Between the trimmed V and J ends, which lost 2 bases and 0 bases, there was a span of 9 bases. The CDR3 extends over 15 amino acids. Here the CDR3 DNA reads TGTGCCAGCAGTTTACTCCAGGGGAGCACAGATACGCAGTATTTT. Amino acid sequence: CASSLLQGSTDTQYF.

This chain joins TRBV6-6 and TRBJ1-2, with 7 bases that match TRBD1. Germline V gene data show CDR1 as MNHNY and CDR2 as SVGAGI (reference sequence). The V gene end was trimmed by 6 bases and the J gene end by 8 bases; junction bases not matched to a gene: 15. The CDR3 is made up of 15 amino acids. Written as DNA, the CDR3 is TGTGCCAGCAGACGCACCCGGGACAGTGCTTCCGGCTACACCTTC. Encoded protein: CASRRTRDSASGYTF.